This T cell receptor (beta chain) was captured by sequencing in a study of spatial heterogeneity in lung cancer. Study at large: Alpha-chain detections were consistently fewer than beta-chain detections among the sequences. The correlation between TCR transcript counts in tumor regions and a T cell module score from matched bulk RNA-seq was strong.

TCRdb fed the 5' RACE reads into MiXCR, producing one record per CDR3 protein. This table holds 20,000 to 30,000 distinct CDR3 sequences, around 9.2% found once. Described time point: sample taken at primary tumor resection. Study outcomes and limitations: Tumor mutation count correlated with how many alpha and beta TCRs expanded intratumorally.

Trimming at V came to 2 bases and at J to 10 bases, leaving 8 bases not matched to a gene. Per the germline V gene, CDR1 is MDHEN and CDR2 is SYDVKM. The CDR3 is 15 amino acids. By its share, this clonotype is medium-sized. The target antigen is unknown. The chain joins TRBV28 to TRBJ1-6; 7 bases align to TRBD1. This clonotype originated in a male donor with early-stage non-small cell lung cancer. The sequenced sample was lung tumor tissue, obtained at surgery. The CDR3 spells CASSLRQGMDSPLHF. The CDR3 nucleotides are TGTGCCAGCAGTTTACGACAGGGAATGGACTCACCCCTCCACTTT.